This entry lists 10 T cell receptor beta chains sequenced from one sample in a study of shared clonotypes between healthy human individuals. Assay: immunoSEQ multiplex PCR; the TCRdb copy retains only in-frame clones and omits some. The profile shows some 2 million clones, about 95% of them singletons. CD45RO-negative, CCR7-selected cells formed the naive CD8 fraction, which excluded terminally differentiated effector memory CD45RA+ cells. Sequencing used naive CD8+ T cells sorted from blood. The receptors here all came from a young man in good health.

Here the CDR3 reads CASSLQEGPIGYTF. The DNA for the CDR3 is TGTGCCAGCAGCTTGCAGGAAGGCCCGATAGGCTACACCTTC. The chain is built from TRBV5-5 and TRBJ1-2; no definite D call. CDR3 length: 14 residues. Trimming removed 1 base at V and 8 bases at J, with 15 bases between. From germline, CDR1 is SGHKS and CDR2 YYEKEE (reference sequence).

Points on this clone: The sample has other DNA sequences that encode this CDR3 too. V is TRBV5-1 and J is TRBJ2-2; a possible D gene is TRBD2 (5 bases). The length of the CDR3 is 12 residues. Germline V gene data show CDR1 as SGHRS and CDR2 as YFSETQ. The V end was cut by 3 bases, the J end by 5 bases, with 5 bases between. CDR3 sequence reads: CASSWTTGELFF. CDR3 in DNA: TGCGCCAGCAGCTGGACTACCGGGGAGCTGTTTTTT.

This clone has just a few counts. The CDR3 DNA follows: TGTGCCAGCAGCTTACCGGGACAGTTGGATTCACCCCTCCACTTT. It encodes CASSLPGQLDSPLHF. The chain links TRBV5-4 to TRBJ1-6, with 7 nucleotides matching TRBD1. This CDR3 has 15 amino acids. The germline CDR1 and CDR2 sequences are SGHNT and YYREEE (reference sequence). With 2 bases clipped from V and 8 bases from J, the junction kept 7 bases outside the gene matches. The full variable domain, in which reference TRBV5-4 and TRBJ1-6 provide the parts outside the CDR3, is ETGVTQSPTHLIKTRGQQVTLRCSSQSGHNTVSWYQQALGQGPQFIFQYYREEENGRGNFPPRFSGLQFPNYSSELNVNALELDDSALYLCASSLPGQLDSPLHFGNGTRLTVT.

This sequence joins TRBV5-1 and TRBJ2-7, with D uncertain. CDR3 length: 14 amino acids. Germline CDR1 SGHRS, CDR2 YFSETQ. With 3 bases removed from V and 1 base from J, the gap between germline ends came to 11 bases. The CDR3: CASSSTPESYEQYF. The CDR3 DNA reads as TGCGCCAGCAGCTCGACCCCGGAGTCCTACGAGCAGTACTTC.

This rearrangement joins TRBV2 to TRBJ2-6, with D uncertain. The CDR3 consists of 17 residues. CDR1 and CDR2 (germline): SNHLY, FYNNEI. The germline V and J ends were trimmed by 4 bases and 4 bases, with 17 bases remaining between them. CDR3 DNA: TGTGCCAGCAGTGCAGACTTTAGTCAAAGGGGGGCCAACGTCCTGACTTTC. Its protein is CASSADFSQRGANVLTF.

As to this clone: The sample has other DNA sequences that encode this CDR3 too. The J gene is TRBJ2-7, the V gene TRBV7-2; D uncertain. V was trimmed by 3 bases and J by 3 bases, leaving 9 bases between them. This CDR3 has 13 residues. CDR1 SGHTA and CDR2 FQGNSA come from the germline V gene. The CDR3: CASSFGRLYEQYF. Written as DNA, the CDR3 is TGTGCCAGCAGCTTTGGGCGCCTCTACGAGCAGTACTTC.

V is TRBV27 and J is TRBJ2-7, with TRBD1 as a possible D gene (6 bases). V was trimmed by 3 bases and J by 5 bases, leaving 14 bases between them. The CDR3 loop spans 14 amino acids. CDR1 and CDR2 from the germline V gene are MNHEY and SMNVEV (reference sequence). CDR3 nucleotides: TGTGCCAGCAGTTTGGGGGCCAGGGTGGACGAGCAGTACTTC. Translating gives CASSLGARVDEQYF.

The chain employs TRBV9 and TRBJ2-5; tentatively, D is TRBD2 (6 bases). From germline, CDR1 is SGDLS and CDR2 YYNGEE. The CDR3 contains 15 residues. V was cut by 0 bases and J by 4 bases, with 13 bases left in between. In nucleotides, the CDR3 is TGTGCCAGCAGCGTAGGTCGCGGGACCGGAGAGACCCAGTACTTC. This codes for CASSVGRGTGETQYF.

The chain couples TRBV27 to TRBJ2-1, with D perhaps being TRBD1 or TRBD2 (5 bases each). Per germline, CDR1 MNHEY and CDR2 SMNVEV (reference sequence). Trimming cost V 1 base and J 15 bases, with 19 bases left between them. The CDR3 contains 14 residues. DNA of the CDR3: TGTGCCAGCAGTTTATTTTCCGGGGACCTTAATCGGTTCTTC. This codes for CASSLFSGDLNRFF.

The chain recombines TRBV4-3 with TRBJ2-7; D ambiguous. Germline loops: CDR1 LGHNA, CDR2 YSLEER. The CDR3 extends over 16 amino acids. The germline V and J ends were trimmed by 0 bases and 0 bases, with 12 bases remaining between them. CDR3 nucleotide sequence: TGCGCCAGCAGCCAAGATAGGGCCTCCAGCTCCTACGAGCAGTACTTC. It translates to CASSQDRASSSYEQYF.